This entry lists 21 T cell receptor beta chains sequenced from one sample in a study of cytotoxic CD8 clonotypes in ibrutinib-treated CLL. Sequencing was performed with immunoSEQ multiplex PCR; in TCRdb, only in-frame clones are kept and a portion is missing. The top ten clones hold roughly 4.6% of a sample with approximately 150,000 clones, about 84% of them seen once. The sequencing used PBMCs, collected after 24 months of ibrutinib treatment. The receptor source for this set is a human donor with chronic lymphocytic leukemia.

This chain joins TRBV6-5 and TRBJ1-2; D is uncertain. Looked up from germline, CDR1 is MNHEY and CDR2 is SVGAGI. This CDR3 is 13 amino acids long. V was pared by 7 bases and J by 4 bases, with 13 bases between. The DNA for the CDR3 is TGTGCCAGCACCTCCCTGAACAGCTATGGCTACACCTTC. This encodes CASTSLNSYGYTF.

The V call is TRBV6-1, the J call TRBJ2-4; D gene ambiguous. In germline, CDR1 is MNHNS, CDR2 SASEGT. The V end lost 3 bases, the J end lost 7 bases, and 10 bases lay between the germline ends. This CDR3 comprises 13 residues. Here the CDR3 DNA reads TGTGCCAGCAGTGAGGTTGGGTCGAACATTCAGTACTTC. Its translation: CASSEVGSNIQYF.

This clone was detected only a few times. As DNA, the CDR3 is TGTGCCAGTAGTCAGGGATCCGTCTATGGCTACACCTTC. Translation: CASSQGSVYGYTF. The chain couples TRBV19 to TRBJ1-2, with a possible D match to TRBD1 (5 bases). Germline V gene lookup returns CDR1 LNHDA and CDR2 SQIVND (reference sequence). The CDR3 has 13 residues. Trimming took 5 bases from V and 4 from J, leaving 11 bases between them.

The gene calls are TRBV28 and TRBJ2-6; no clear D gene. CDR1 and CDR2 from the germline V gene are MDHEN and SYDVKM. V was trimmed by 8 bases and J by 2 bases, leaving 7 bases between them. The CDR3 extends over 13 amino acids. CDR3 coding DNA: TGTGCCAGCTGGGAACCTGGGGCCAACGTCCTGACTTTC. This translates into CASWEPGANVLTF.

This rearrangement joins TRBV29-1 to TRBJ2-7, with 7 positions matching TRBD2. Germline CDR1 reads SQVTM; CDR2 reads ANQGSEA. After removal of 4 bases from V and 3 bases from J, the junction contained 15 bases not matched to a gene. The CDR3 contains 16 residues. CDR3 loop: CSVAGGPSGVDYEQYF. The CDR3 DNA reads TGCAGCGTTGCTGGGGGACCTAGCGGAGTAGACTACGAGCAGTACTTC.

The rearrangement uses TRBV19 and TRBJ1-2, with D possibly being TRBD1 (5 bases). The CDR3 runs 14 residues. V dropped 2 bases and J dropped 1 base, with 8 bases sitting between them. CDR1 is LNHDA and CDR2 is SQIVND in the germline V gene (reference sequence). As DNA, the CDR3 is TGTGCCAGTAGTATACAGGGTGGTAACTATGGCTACACCTTC. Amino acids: CASSIQGGNYGYTF.

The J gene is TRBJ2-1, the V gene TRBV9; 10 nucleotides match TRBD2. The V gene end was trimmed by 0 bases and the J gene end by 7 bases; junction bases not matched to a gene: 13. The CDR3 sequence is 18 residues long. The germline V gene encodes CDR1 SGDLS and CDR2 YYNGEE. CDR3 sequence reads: CASSVGPKLAGVGNEQFF. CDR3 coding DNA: TGTGCCAGCAGCGTAGGCCCCAAGCTAGCGGGAGTGGGAAATGAGCAGTTCTTC.

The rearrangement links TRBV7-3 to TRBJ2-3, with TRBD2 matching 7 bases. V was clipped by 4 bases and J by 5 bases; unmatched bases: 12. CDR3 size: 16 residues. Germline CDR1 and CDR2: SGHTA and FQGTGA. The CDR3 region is CASSSSGTILEDTQYF. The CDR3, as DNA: TGTGCCAGCAGCTCTTCCGGGACTATATTAGAAGATACGCAGTATTTT.

The CDR3 bases are TGCGCCAGCAGCTTGGGGCTAGCGGGTAAAAGCTCCTACAATGAGCAGTTCTTC. The encoded protein is CASSLGLAGKSSYNEQFF. The V and J genes are TRBV5-1 and TRBJ2-1, with TRBD2 identical over 8 bases. V lost 0 bases to trimming and J lost 0 bases; unmatched junction nucleotides: 8. The CDR3 extends over 18 amino acids. Germline V gene data show CDR1 as SGHRS and CDR2 as YFSETQ.

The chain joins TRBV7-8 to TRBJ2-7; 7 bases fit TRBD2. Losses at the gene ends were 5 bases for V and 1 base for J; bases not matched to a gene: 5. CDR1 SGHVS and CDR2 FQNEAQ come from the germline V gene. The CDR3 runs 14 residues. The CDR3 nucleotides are TGTGCCAGCAGCGCACGGGACTATTCCTACGAGCAGTACTTC. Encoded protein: CASSARDYSYEQYF. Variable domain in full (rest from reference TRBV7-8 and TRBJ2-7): GAGVSQSPRYKVAKRGQDVALRCDPISGHVSLFWYQQALGQGPEFLTYFQNEAQLDKSGLPSDRFFAERPEGSVSTLKIQRTQQEDSAVYLCASSARDYSYEQYFGPGTRLTVT.

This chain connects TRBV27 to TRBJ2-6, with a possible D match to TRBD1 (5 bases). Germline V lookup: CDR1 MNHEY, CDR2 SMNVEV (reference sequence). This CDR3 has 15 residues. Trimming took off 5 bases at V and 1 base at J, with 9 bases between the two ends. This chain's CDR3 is CASSPQGSGANVLTF. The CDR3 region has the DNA TGTGCCAGCAGTCCTCAGGGATCTGGGGCCAACGTCCTGACTTTC.

The DNA of the CDR3 is TGCAGCGTTGAATGGGGCGCGGGCACAGATACGCAGTATTTT. Protein: CSVEWGAGTDTQYF. The chain employs TRBV29-1 and TRBJ2-3; TRBD1 might be the D (5 bases). Germline CDR1 is SQVTM and CDR2 is ANQGSEA. Trimming shortened V by 2 bases and J by 1 base, and 10 bases separated the two germline ends. The CDR3 has 14 residues.

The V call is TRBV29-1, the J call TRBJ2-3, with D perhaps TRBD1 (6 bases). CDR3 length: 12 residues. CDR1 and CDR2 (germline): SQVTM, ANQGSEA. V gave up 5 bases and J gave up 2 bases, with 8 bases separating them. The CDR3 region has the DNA TGCAGCGTTAACAGGGACACAGATACGCAGTATTTT. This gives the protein CSVNRDTDTQYF.

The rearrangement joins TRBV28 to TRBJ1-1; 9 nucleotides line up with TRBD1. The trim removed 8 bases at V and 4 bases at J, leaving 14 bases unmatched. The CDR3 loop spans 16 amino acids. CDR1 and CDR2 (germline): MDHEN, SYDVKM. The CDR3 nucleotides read TGTGCCAGCGGATCTCCCGGGACAGGGTCGGGCACTGAAGCTTTCTTT. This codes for CASGSPGTGSGTEAFF.

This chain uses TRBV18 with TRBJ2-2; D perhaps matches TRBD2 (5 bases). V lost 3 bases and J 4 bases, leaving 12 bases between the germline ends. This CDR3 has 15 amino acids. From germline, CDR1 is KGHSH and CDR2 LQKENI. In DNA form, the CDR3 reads TGTGCCAGCTCACCGGACCGGGCGGGCACCGGGGAGCTGTTTTTT. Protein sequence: CASSPDRAGTGELFF.

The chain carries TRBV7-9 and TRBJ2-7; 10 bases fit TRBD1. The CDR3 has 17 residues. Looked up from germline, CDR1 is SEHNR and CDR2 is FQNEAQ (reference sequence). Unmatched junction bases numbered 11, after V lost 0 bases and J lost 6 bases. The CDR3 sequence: CASSLARMGQGISEQYF. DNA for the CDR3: TGTGCCAGCAGCTTAGCCCGCATGGGACAGGGGATCAGCGAGCAGTACTTC.

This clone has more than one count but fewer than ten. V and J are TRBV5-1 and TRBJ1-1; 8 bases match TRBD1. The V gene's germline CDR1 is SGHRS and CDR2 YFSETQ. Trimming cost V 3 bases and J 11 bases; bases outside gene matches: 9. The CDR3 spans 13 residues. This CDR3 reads CASSSQTGDWAFF. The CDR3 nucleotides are TGCGCCAGCAGCTCCCAGACAGGGGACTGGGCTTTCTTT.

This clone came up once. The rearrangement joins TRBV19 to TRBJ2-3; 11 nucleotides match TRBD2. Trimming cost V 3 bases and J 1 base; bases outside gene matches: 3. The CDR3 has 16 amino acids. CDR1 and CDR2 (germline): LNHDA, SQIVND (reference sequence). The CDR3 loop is CASSIGTSGRTDTQYF. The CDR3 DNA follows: TGTGCCAGTAGTATCGGGACTAGCGGCCGCACAGATACGCAGTATTTT.

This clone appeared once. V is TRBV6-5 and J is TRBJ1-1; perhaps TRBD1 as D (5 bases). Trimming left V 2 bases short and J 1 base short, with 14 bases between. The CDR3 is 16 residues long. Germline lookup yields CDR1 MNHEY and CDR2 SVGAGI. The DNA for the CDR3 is TGTGCCAGCAGTTACCGAGGGCAGGGCGCGAACACTGAAGCTTTCTTT. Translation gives CASSYRGQGANTEAFF.

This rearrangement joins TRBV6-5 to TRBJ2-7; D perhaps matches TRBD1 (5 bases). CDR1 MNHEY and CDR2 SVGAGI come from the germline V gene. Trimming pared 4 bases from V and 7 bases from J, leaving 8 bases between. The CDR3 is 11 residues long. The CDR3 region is CASSSKGEQYF. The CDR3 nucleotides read TGTGCCAGCAGTTCCAAGGGGGAGCAGTACTTC.

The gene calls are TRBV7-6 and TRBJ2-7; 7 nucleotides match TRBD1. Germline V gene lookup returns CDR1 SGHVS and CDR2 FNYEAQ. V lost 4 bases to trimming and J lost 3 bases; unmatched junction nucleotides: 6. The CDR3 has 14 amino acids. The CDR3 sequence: CASSSLAGGYEQYF. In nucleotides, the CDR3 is TGTGCCAGCAGCTCCCTCGCAGGGGGCTACGAGCAGTACTTC.